Listed here is a single TCR beta chain. The data belong to a study of blood T cell repertoires in COVID-19. Study details: Samples of COVID-19 (acute and convalescent) were obtained from the United States, Italy and Spain.

Per the germline V gene, CDR1 is ENHRY and CDR2 is SYGVKD. This CDR3 comprises 15 residues. The V gene lost 3 bases and the J gene lost 7 bases, with 16 bases spanning the gap. As originally analysed: By means of reference gene primer amplification, nucleated cell counts were estimated. Clones were sequenced by immunoSEQ multiplex PCR, and TCRdb holds only the in-frame ones, with some missing. V, J and clone size are those of that table, while D and trimming were read from the DNA. The data hold approximately 180,000 clones, with roughly 87% observed a single time. The rearrangement links TRBV10-3 to TRBJ1-5; tentative D call: TRBD1 (6 bases). Sample: peripheral blood. This sequence originates from a woman between 50 and 59 years old with acute or convalescent COVID-19. CDR3 amino acids: CAISDGQGMEQPQHF. The CDR3 nucleotides read TGTGCCATCAGTGACGGCCAGGGGATGGAACAGCCCCAGCATTTT.